The 29 T cell receptor beta chains listed next were all sequenced from one sample in a study of cytomegalovirus exposure and HLA in healthy donors. Researchers ran the PCR with 60 Vbeta and 13 Jbeta primers. Assay: immunoSEQ multiplex PCR; the TCRdb copy retains only in-frame clones and omits some. Of 100,000 to 150,000 clones listed, about 11% are singletons. Sequencing input: PBMCs. These TCRs come from a woman between 18 and 29 years old in good health and CMV-seropositive.

The J gene is TRBJ1-5, the V gene TRBV28; no firm D call. The CDR3 is made up of 12 amino acids. With 4 bases removed from V and 6 bases from J, the gap between germline ends came to 7 bases. Germline V lookup: CDR1 MDHEN, CDR2 SYDVKM. As DNA, the CDR3 is TGTGCCAGCAGTTCAGAAATTCAGCCCCAGCATTTT. This encodes CASSSEIQPQHF. Together with reference TRBV28 and TRBJ1-5, the CDR3 gives the full variable domain: DVKVTQSSRYLVKRTGEKVFLECVQDMDHENMFWYRQDPGLGLRLIYFSYDVKMKEKGDIPEGYSVSREKKERFSLILESASTNQTSMYLCASSSEIQPQHFGDGTRLSIL.

This clone was observed a few times. The CDR3 loop is CASSEAVRAGVSGANVLTF. Written as DNA, the CDR3 is TGTGCCAGCAGTGAAGCGGTTAGAGCAGGCGTTTCTGGGGCCAACGTCCTGACTTTC. The chain carries TRBV6-1 and TRBJ2-6, with D unresolved. This CDR3 region has 19 residues. The germline V and J ends were trimmed by 0 bases and 1 base, with 16 bases remaining between them. CDR1 is MNHNS, CDR2 SASEGT, per germline.

A few counts support this clone. This chain links TRBV5-6 with TRBJ2-1, with a weak D call TRBD2 (6 bases). V lost 4 bases, J lost 1 base, and 18 bases lay in between. The CDR3 sequence is 17 residues long. Germline values: CDR1 SGHDT, CDR2 YYEEEE. CDR3 sequence reads: CASSQPGVGDSYNEQFF. In DNA, the CDR3 is TGTGCCAGCAGCCAACCGGGGGTTGGGGATTCCTACAATGAGCAGTTCTTC.

The chain joins TRBV28 to TRBJ1-2, with 7 bases aligning to TRBD1. This CDR3 spans 17 amino acids. In germline, CDR1 is MDHEN, CDR2 SYDVKM. Trimming removed 6 bases from V and 1 base from J; junction bases left unmatched: 14. In DNA, the CDR3 is TGTGCCAGCAGACTAGATTCAGGGACAGCTAATAACTATGGCTACACCTTC. This gives the protein CASRLDSGTANNYGYTF.

This clone was seen a few times. CDR3 in DNA: TGTGCCACTAAGCTAGGGAACACTGAAGCTTTCTTT. Translated: CATKLGNTEAFF. This chain joins TRBV10-3 and TRBJ1-1; the D is unclear. CDR1 is ENHRY and CDR2 is SYGVKD in the germline V gene. V lost 10 bases, J lost 1 base, and 10 bases lay in between. The CDR3 runs 12 residues.

This clone appeared a few times. V gene TRBV11-2 combines with J gene TRBJ2-3, with D perhaps matching TRBD2 (6 bases). The V end lost 5 bases, the J end lost 4 bases, and 22 bases lay between the germline ends. The CDR3 sequence is 17 residues long. CDR1 and CDR2 from the germline V gene are SGHAT and FQNNGV. DNA for the CDR3: TGTGCCAGCAGCCCCCCTAAGGCGGGAACGTTTCCAGATACGCAGTATTTT. It yields the protein CASSPPKAGTFPDTQYF.

This clone was found many times. J is TRBJ2-6 and V is TRBV28; a weak D match, TRBD1 (6 bases). This CDR3 is built from 14 residues. Germline V CDR1 and CDR2: MDHEN, SYDVKM. The V end lost 3 bases, the J end lost 13 bases, and 16 bases lay between the germline ends. Here the CDR3 DNA reads TGTGCCAGCAGTTTTGGTGACAGGAGAAATGTCCTGACTTTC. Encoded protein: CASSFGDRRNVLTF.

This clone was seen a few times. This chain joins TRBV6-5 and TRBJ2-1; 12 positions agree with TRBD2. V lost 5 bases to trimming and J lost 10 bases; unmatched junction nucleotides: 9. The germline CDR1 and CDR2 sequences are MNHEY and SVGAGI. This CDR3 region has 15 residues. CDR3 sequence (DNA): TGTGCCAGCAGTCCTAGCGGGAGGGCCCGCTGGGAGCAGTTCTTC. Translated: CASSPSGRARWEQFF.

This clone was detected only a few times. The V call is TRBV2, the J call TRBJ2-7; TRBD2 agrees at 12 bases. The CDR3 sequence is 16 residues long. V trimming: 7 bases; J trimming: 1 base; junction bases outside the gene matches: 8. In germline, CDR1 is SNHLY, CDR2 FYNNEI. The CDR3, as DNA: TGTGCCAGCACCCTCCCGACTAGCGGGAGTTCCTACGAGCAGTACTTC. Protein: CASTLPTSGSSYEQYF.

This clone was counted only a few times. As the CDR3 is not closed by the conserved phenylalanine or tryptophan, this likely results from a read error. This rearrangement joins TRBV2 to TRBJ2-4; TRBD2 agrees at 10 bases. V was pared by 6 bases and J by 4 bases, with 6 bases of the junction left unmatched. CDR3 length: 15 residues. Per germline, CDR1 SNHLY and CDR2 FYNNEI. CDR3 sequence: CASRAGLAEKNIQYS. CDR3 DNA sequence: TGTGCCAGCAGGGCCGGACTAGCGGAGAAAAACATTCAGTACTCC.

The V gene is TRBV5-1, the J gene TRBJ2-5, with 7 bases aligning to TRBD1. This CDR3 has 15 residues. Germline V CDR1 and CDR2: SGHRS, YFSETQ. V shed 4 bases, J shed 4 bases, and the junction held 10 bases outside the gene matches. CDR3 coding DNA: TGCGCCAGCAGCCCTCCCGACAGGGCCGGAGAGACCCAGTACTTC. Its translation: CASSPPDRAGETQYF.

This clone came up a few times. The V call is TRBV13, the J call TRBJ1-1; 9 bases fit TRBD1. The CDR3 consists of 15 residues. The trim removed 4 bases at V and 1 base at J, leaving 4 bases unmatched. Germline-derived CDR1 and CDR2 are PRHDT and FYEKMQ (reference sequence). The CDR3 bases are TGTGCCAGCAGCTCCGGGACAGGGAGGAACACTGAAGCTTTCTTT. Translation gives CASSSGTGRNTEAFF.

V is TRBV11-1 and J is TRBJ2-7; D remains unclear. The V end was cut by 7 bases, the J end by 4 bases, with 17 bases between. Germline V gene lookup returns CDR1 SGHAT and CDR2 FQDESV (reference sequence). This CDR3 contains 14 residues. CDR3 in DNA: TGTGCCAGCAAAAGGTCAGAGGCTTCATACGAGCAGTACTTC. This encodes CASKRSEASYEQYF.

This clone was counted a few times. This chain uses TRBV11-2 with TRBJ2-1, with D uncertain. Germline CDR1 is SGHAT and CDR2 is FQNNGV. The CDR3 spans 12 residues. The germline V and J ends were trimmed by 2 bases and 5 bases, with 4 bases remaining between them. The CDR3 coding sequence is TGTGCCAGCAGCTTACGAGACAATGAGCAGTTCTTC. This sequence encodes CASSLRDNEQFF. The full variable domain, with the rest looked up from reference TRBV11-2 and TRBJ2-1, is EAGVAQSPRYKIIEKRQSVAFWCNPISGHATLYWYQQILGQGPKLLIQFQNNGVVDDSQLPKDRFSAERLKGVDSTLKIQPAKLEDSAVYLCASSLRDNEQFFGPGTRLTVL.

The chain combines TRBV18 with TRBJ2-1, with TRBD1 identical over 8 bases. Unmatched junction bases numbered 7, after V lost 6 bases and J lost 6 bases. From germline, CDR1 is KGHSH and CDR2 LQKENI. This CDR3 spans 14 amino acids. The CDR3 is CASSEATGVNEQFF. DNA for the CDR3: TGTGCCAGCTCGGAAGCGACAGGGGTCAATGAGCAGTTCTTC.

This clone was counted only a few times. An end of the junction does not agree with germline; a read error may underlie this. This sample also contains other DNA sequences that code for the same CDR3. The V and J genes are TRBV6-5 and TRBJ1-2; TRBD1 is a possible D gene (5 bases). The V gene's germline CDR1 is MNHEY and CDR2 SVGAGI. The CDR3 contains 12 residues. The CDR3: CASSYSSGEGIF. The CDR3 DNA reads as TGTGCCAGCAGTTACTCCTCCGGGGAGGGGATATTC.

The chain combines TRBV5-4 with TRBJ2-3; 9 nucleotides match TRBD2. In germline, CDR1 is SGHNT, CDR2 YYREEE (reference sequence). The CDR3 has 18 amino acids. With V trimmed by 4 bases and J by 0 bases, 12 bases remained unmatched. CDR3 residues: CASSPGKYTSGSTDTQYF. The CDR3 nucleotides read TGTGCCAGCAGCCCAGGAAAGTATACTAGCGGGAGCACAGATACGCAGTATTTT.

A few counts support this clone. The chain combines TRBV9 with TRBJ1-1, with 8 bases that match TRBD1. Germline V CDR1 and CDR2: SGDLS, YYNGEE. There are 15 residues in the CDR3. V gave up 1 base and J gave up 5 bases; unmatched junction bases: 7. CDR3 nucleotide sequence: TGTGCCAGCAGCGTAACAGGGGGGGCCGGGACTGAAGCTTTCTTT. Translating gives CASSVTGGAGTEAFF.

In its sample, this clone was seen a few times. The J gene is TRBJ2-1, the V gene TRBV5-1; 8 nucleotides match TRBD1. In germline, CDR1 is SGHRS, CDR2 YFSETQ. The length of the CDR3 is 16 residues. The ends lost 4 bases at V and 6 bases at J; junction bases unmatched: 12. CDR3 protein: CASSPRGTGTGNEQFF. The CDR3, as DNA: TGCGCCAGCAGCCCGAGGGGGACAGGTACTGGCAATGAGCAGTTCTTC.

This clone was seen only a few times. The rearrangement joins TRBV18 to TRBJ2-5; the D is unclear. V lost 8 bases, J lost 0 bases, and 13 bases lay in between. The germline gives CDR1 KGHSH, CDR2 LQKENI. This CDR3 is built from 14 residues. The CDR3 bases are TGTGCCAGCGCCCCGGTGCCGTACCAAGAGACCCAGTACTTC. This codes for CASAPVPYQETQYF.

This clone was observed a handful of times. The chain combines TRBV23-1 with TRBJ1-2, with TRBD1 matching over 10 bases. TRBV23-1 carries the ORF label, with uncertain function. CDR3 length: 15 amino acids. With 2 bases clipped from V and 4 bases from J, the junction kept 4 bases outside the gene matches. The CDR3 DNA is TGCGCCAGCAGTCAAGGGACAGGGGAAGGCTATGGCTACACCTTC. Translated: CASSQGTGEGYGYTF.

This clone has only a few counts. CDR3 coding DNA: TGTGCCTGGAGTGACAGGGCCATTAGCAATCAGCCCCAGCATTTT. This codes for CAWSDRAISNQPQHF. This chain links TRBV30 with TRBJ1-5, with D perhaps TRBD1 (6 bases). Trimming cost V 1 base and J 0 bases, with 10 bases left between them. This CDR3 is built from 15 residues. Germline CDR1 and CDR2: GTSNPN and SVGIG (reference sequence).

Only a few counts were recorded for this clone. V is TRBV4-1 and J is TRBJ2-7; tentative D call: TRBD2 (5 bases). The CDR3 has 12 amino acids. V lost 7 bases, J lost 2 bases, and 9 bases lay in between. From germline, CDR1 is MGHRA and CDR2 YSYEKL. The CDR3 DNA reads TGCGCCAGCATAAAGCGGACCTACGAGCAGTACTTC. Translated, it gives CASIKRTYEQYF.

This clone was seen more than once but under ten times. The V gene is TRBV6-1, the J gene TRBJ2-7, with D possibly TRBD1 on 6 matching bases. The CDR3 has 13 residues. With 4 bases removed from V and 3 bases from J, the gap between germline ends came to 10 bases. CDR1 MNHNS and CDR2 SASEGT come from the germline V gene. In nucleotides, the CDR3 is TGTGCCAGCAGTGGGACAGACTACTACGAGCAGTACTTC. This codes for CASSGTDYYEQYF.

This clone has only a few counts. V usage is TRBV29-1 and J usage is TRBJ2-7; TRBD2 matches 8 bases. Germline-derived CDR1 and CDR2 are SQVTM and ANQGSEA. The V gene end was trimmed by 2 bases and the J gene end by 1 base; junction bases not matched to a gene: 4. The CDR3 is made up of 14 amino acids. CDR3 DNA sequence: TGCAGCGTTGAATCCCGGGGGGGTTCCTACGAGCAGTACTTC. Translation: CSVESRGGSYEQYF.

The gene calls are TRBV2 and TRBJ1-6, with 7 bases identical to TRBD1. Germline lookup yields CDR1 SNHLY and CDR2 FYNNEI. The CDR3 is 14 amino acids. The trim removed 6 bases at V and 6 bases at J, leaving 5 bases unmatched. CDR3 residues: CASRVGQVNSPLHF. The CDR3 bases are TGTGCCAGCAGAGTCGGACAGGTTAATTCACCCCTCCACTTT.

The gene calls are TRBV5-1 and TRBJ1-2; D remains unclear. The V gene lost 4 bases and the J gene lost 7 bases, with 11 bases spanning the gap. CDR1 and CDR2 (germline): SGHRS, YFSETQ. CDR3 size: 12 residues. CDR3 nucleotides: TGCGCCAGCAGCCAAAGCGATATTGGCTACACCTTC. This translates into CASSQSDIGYTF.

This clone came up a few times. At one boundary the junction diverges from the germline segment, which might be a read error. The chain joins TRBV7-7 to TRBJ1-3, with 8 bases that match TRBD1. CDR1 is SSHAT and CDR2 is FNYEAQ in the germline V gene (reference sequence). The CDR3 is made up of 20 amino acids. The CDR3 DNA follows: TGTGCTAGCAGCAGACCCCGGGACAGGCTAACCCCCCTCTCTGGAAACACCATATATTTT. Amino acid sequence: CASSRPRDRLTPLSGNTIYF.

In this sample, this clone turned up a few times. The CDR3 here is CASSSSADRNTEAFF. The CDR3 DNA reads as TGTGCCAGCAGCTCCAGCGCCGACAGGAACACTGAAGCTTTCTTT. V gene TRBV7-3 combines with J gene TRBJ1-1, with D perhaps TRBD1 (5 bases). The V gene's germline CDR1 is SGHTA and CDR2 FQGTGA. The CDR3 runs 15 residues. Trimming removed 4 bases from V and 1 base from J, with 13 bases in between.